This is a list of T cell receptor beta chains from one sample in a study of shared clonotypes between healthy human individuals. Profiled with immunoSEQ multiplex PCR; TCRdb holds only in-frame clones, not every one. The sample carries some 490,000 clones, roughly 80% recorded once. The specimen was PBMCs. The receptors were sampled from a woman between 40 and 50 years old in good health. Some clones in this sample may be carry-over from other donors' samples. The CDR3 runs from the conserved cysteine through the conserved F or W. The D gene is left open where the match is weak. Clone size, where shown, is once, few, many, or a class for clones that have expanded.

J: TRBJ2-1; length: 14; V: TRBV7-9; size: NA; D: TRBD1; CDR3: CASSPDRGYNEQFF; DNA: TGTGCCAGCAGCCCTGACAGGGGCTACAATGAGCAGTTCTTC
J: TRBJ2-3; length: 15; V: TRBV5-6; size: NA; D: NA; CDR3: CASSHYPSNPDTQYF; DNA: TGTGCCAGCAGCCACTATCCTAGTAACCCAGATACGCAGTATTTT
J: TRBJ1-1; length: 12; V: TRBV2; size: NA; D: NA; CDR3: CASSDLGPRAFF; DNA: TGTGCCAGCAGTGATCTAGGGCCCCGAGCTTTCTTT
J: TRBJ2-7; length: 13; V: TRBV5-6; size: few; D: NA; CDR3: CASRWRGSYEQYF; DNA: TGTGCCAGCAGGTGGAGGGGCAGCTACGAGCAGTACTTC
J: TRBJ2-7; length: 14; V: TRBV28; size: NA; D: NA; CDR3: CASSLRGGAGEQYF; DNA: TGTGCCAGCAGTTTAAGAGGGGGGGCCGGCGAGCAGTACTTC
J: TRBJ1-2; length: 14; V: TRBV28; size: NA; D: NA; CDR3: CASSLAGGDYGYTF; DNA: TGTGCCAGCAGTTTGGCGGGGGGGGACTATGGCTACACCTTC
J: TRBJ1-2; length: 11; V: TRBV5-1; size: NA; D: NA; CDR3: CASRQGYGYTF; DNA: TGCGCCAGCAGACAGGGTTATGGCTACACCTTC
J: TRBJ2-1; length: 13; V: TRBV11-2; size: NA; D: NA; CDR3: CASSLTPLNEQFF; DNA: TGTGCCAGCAGCTTAACGCCTCTCAATGAGCAGTTCTTC
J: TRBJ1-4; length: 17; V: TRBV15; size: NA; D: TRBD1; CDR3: CATSRARGQGLSEKLFF; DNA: TGTGCCACCAGCAGAGCTAGGGGACAGGGCTTAAGTGAAAAACTGTTTTTT
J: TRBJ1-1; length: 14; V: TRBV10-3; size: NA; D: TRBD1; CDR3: CAISLQGRDTEAFF; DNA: TGTGCCATCAGCCTACAGGGGCGGGACACTGAAGCTTTCTTT
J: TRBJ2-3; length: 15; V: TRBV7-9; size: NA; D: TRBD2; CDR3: CASSDTSGGTDTQYF; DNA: TGTGCCAGCAGCGATACTAGCGGGGGCACAGATACGCAGTATTTT
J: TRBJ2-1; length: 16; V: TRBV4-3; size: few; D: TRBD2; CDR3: CASSQDPSGSYDEQFF; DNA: TGCGCCAGCAGCCAAGATCCGAGCGGGAGTTACGATGAGCAGTTCTTC
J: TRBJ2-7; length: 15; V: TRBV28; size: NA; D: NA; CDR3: CASSLGGPRSYEQYF; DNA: TGTGCCAGCAGTTTAGGAGGCCCCAGGAGCTACGAGCAGTACTTC
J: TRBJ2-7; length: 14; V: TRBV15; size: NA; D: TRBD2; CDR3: CATSRAAGVYEQYF; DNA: TGTGCCACCAGCAGAGCTGCGGGAGTCTACGAGCAGTACTTC
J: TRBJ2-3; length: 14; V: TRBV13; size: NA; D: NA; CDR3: CASSPPSGTDTQYF; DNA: TGTGCCAGCAGCCCACCGAGCGGCACAGATACGCAGTATTTT
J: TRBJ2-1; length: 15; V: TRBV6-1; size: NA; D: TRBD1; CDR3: CASSERGGGYNEQFF; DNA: TGTGCCAGCAGTGAGCGAGGGGGCGGCTACAATGAGCAGTTCTTC
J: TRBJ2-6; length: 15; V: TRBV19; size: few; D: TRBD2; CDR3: CASQGGGSGANVLTF; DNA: TGTGCCAGTCAGGGCGGGGGGAGCGGGGCCAACGTCCTGACTTTC
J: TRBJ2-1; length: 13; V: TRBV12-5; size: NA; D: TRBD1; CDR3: CASGLGTGGEQFF; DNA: TGTGCTAGTGGTTTGGGGACAGGGGGTGAGCAGTTCTTC
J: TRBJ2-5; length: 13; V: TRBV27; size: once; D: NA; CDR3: CASSPAGGETQYF; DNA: TGTGCCAGCAGTCCGGCAGGGGGGGAGACCCAGTACTTC
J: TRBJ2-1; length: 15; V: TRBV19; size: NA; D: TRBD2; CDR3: CASRRSGISYNEQFF; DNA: TGTGCCAGTAGACGCAGCGGGATCTCCTACAATGAGCAGTTCTTC
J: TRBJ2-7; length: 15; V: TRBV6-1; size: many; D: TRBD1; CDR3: CASSEGAGGSYEQYF; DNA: TGTGCCAGCAGTGAAGGGGCAGGGGGCTCCTACGAGCAGTACTTC
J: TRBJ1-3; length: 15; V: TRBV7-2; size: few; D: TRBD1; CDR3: CASSPATGPGNTIYF; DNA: TGTGCCAGCAGCCCCGCGACAGGGCCTGGAAACACCATATATTTT
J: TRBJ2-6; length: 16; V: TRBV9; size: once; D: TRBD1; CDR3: CASSPRQGAGANVLTF; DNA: TGTGCCAGCAGCCCACGACAGGGGGCTGGGGCCAACGTCCTGACTTTC
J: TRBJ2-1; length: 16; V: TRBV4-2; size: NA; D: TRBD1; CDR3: CASSHGGGQGFGEQFF; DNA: TGTGCCAGCAGCCACGGTGGGGGACAGGGCTTCGGTGAGCAGTTCTTC
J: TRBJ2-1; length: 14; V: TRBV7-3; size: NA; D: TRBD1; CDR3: CASSTRGPDNEQFF; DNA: TGTGCCAGCAGCACCAGGGGGCCGGACAATGAGCAGTTCTTC
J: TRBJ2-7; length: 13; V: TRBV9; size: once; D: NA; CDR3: CASSVAGADEQYF; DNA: TGTGCCAGCAGCGTAGCGGGAGCGGACGAGCAGTACTTC
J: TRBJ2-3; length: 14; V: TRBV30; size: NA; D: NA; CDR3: CAWRPSGYTDTQYF; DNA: TGTGCCTGGAGACCCAGCGGTTACACAGATACGCAGTATTTT
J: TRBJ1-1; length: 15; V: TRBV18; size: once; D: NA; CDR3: CASSPMRQKNTEAFF; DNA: TGTGCCAGCTCACCAATGCGACAGAAGAACACTGAAGCTTTCTTT
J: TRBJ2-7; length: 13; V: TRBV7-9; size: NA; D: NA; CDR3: CASSRWGYYEQYF; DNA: TGTGCCAGCAGCCGGTGGGGGTACTACGAGCAGTACTTC
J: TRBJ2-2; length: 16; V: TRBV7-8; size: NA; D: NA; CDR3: CASSLLTGTNTGELFF; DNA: TGTGCCAGCAGCCTATTGACGGGGACCAACACCGGGGAGCTGTTTTTT
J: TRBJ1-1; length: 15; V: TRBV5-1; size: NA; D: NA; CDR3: CASSPRWGPNTEAFF; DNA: TGCGCCAGCAGCCCCCGCTGGGGACCGAACACTGAAGCTTTCTTT
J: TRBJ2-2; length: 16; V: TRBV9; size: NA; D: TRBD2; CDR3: CASSYRTSGRGGELFF; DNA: TGTGCCAGCAGCTACAGGACTAGCGGGAGGGGCGGGGAGCTGTTTTTT
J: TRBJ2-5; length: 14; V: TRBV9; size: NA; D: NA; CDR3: CASSIGPDGETQYF; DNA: TGTGCCAGCAGCATCGGACCAGACGGAGAGACCCAGTACTTC
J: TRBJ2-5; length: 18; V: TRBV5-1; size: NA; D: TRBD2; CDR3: CASSLGGLAGGPRETQYF; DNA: TGCGCCAGCAGCTTGGGTGGACTAGCGGGAGGGCCGAGAGAGACCCAGTACTTC